Given below is one TCR beta chain in context. Mismatch with germline at one junction end may stem from a read error. Co-extraction of both nucleic acids (RNA and DNA) used roughly 18-32 mg of unsorted bulk tissue. These patients lived with chronic HBV infection and had never been treated. The record originates from a study of tumor-infiltrating lymphocytes in primary liver carcinoma. This CDR3 has 18 amino acids. In germline, CDR1 is GTSNPN, CDR2 SVGIG (reference sequence). Constant-region priming of 500 to 550 ng total RNA yielded TCR beta cDNA. Researchers made the TCR beta libraries by running three nested multiplex PCR rounds with slightly modified ARM-PCR. TRBV1-TRBV30 forward primers paired with a C-beta reverse primer were used in the first two PCR rounds, which ran roughly 9 cycles each. TCRdb analysed the multiplex PCR reads with MiXCR anew, one entry per CDR3 protein. The data contain over 95,000 distinct CDR3 sequences, more than 60% of them singletons.

This receptor was obtained from a woman between 55 and 75 years old with primary liver carcinoma and hepatitis B virus infection. The sequenced material came from liver tumor tissue from sampling region 5. As for subset: tumor region T5, tumor centre. This chain connects TRBV30 to TRBJ2-7, with D possibly being TRBD1 (6 bases). CDR3 residues: CAWMKGDTEDWSSYEQYF. CDR3 nucleotide sequence: TGTGCATGGATGAAGGGGGATACGGAGGATTGGAGCTCCTACGAGCAGTACTTC.